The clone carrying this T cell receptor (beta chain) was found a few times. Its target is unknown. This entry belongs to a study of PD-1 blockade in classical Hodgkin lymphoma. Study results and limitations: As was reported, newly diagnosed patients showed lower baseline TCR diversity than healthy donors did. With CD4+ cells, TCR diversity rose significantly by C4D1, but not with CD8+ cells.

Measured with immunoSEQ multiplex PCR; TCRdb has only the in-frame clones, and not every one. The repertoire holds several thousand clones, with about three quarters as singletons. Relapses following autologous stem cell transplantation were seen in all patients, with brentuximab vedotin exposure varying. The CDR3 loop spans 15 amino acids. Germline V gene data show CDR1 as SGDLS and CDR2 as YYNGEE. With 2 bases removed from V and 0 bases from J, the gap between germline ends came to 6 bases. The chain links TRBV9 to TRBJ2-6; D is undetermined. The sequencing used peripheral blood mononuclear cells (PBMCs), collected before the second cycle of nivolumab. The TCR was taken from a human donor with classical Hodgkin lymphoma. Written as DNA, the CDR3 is TGTGCCAGCAGCGTTCTCAACTCTGGGGCCAACGTCCTGACTTTC. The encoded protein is CASSVLNSGANVLTF. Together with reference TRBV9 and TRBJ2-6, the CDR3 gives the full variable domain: DSGVTQTPKHLITATGQRVTLRCSPRSGDLSVYWYQQSLDQGLQFLIQYYNGEERAKGNILERFSAQQFPDLHSELNLSSLELGDSALYFCASSVLNSGANVLTFGAGSRLTVL.